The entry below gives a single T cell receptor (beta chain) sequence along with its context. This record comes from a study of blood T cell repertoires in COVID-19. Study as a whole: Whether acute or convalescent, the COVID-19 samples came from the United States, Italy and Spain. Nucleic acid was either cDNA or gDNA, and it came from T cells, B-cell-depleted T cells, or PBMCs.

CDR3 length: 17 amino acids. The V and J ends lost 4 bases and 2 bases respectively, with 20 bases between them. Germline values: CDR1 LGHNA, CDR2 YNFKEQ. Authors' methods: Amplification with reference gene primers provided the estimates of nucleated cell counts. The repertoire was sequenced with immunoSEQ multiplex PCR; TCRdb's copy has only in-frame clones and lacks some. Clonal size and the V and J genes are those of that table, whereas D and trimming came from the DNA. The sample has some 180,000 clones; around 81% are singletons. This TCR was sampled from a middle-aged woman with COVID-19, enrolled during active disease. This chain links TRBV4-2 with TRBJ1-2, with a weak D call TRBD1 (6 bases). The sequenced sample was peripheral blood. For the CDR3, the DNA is TGTGCCAGCAGCCCAGGGGAGGGCCGACGAATCAACTATGGCTACACCTTC. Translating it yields CASSPGEGRRINYGYTF.